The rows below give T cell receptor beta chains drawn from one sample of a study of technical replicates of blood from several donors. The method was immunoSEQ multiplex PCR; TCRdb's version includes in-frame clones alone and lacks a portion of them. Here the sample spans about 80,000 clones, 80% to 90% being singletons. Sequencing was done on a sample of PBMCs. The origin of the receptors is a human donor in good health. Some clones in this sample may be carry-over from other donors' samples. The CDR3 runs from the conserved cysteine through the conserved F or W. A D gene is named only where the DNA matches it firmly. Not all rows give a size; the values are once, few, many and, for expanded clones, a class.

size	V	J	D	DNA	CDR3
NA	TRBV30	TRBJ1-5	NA	TGTGCCTGGAGTGGACAATCGTATCAGCCCCAGCATTTT	CAWSGQSYQPQHF
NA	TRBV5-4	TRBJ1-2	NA	TGTGCCAGCAGCTTCCGGGAAGGCTATGGCTACACCTTC	CASSFREGYGYTF
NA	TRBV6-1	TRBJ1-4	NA	TGTGCCAGCAGTGTAGGTTCAGGGCACAAAAATGAAAAACTGTTTTTT	CASSVGSGHKNEKLFF
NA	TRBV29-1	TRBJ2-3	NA	TGCAGCGCTGGGCCCAGCGGATTGGGGGATACGCAGTATTTT	CSAGPSGLGDTQYF
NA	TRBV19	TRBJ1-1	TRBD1	TGTGCCAGTAGTATAGATCCCTGGACAGGGGCAAGCAGGGAAGCTTTCTTT	CASSIDPWTGASREAFF
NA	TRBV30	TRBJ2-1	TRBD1	TGTGCCTGGAGTCAGGGACAGGGTCCTTACAATGAGCAGTTCTTC	CAWSQGQGPYNEQFF
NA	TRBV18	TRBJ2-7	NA	TGTGCCAGCTCACGCGGACTCTCCTACGAGCAGTACTTC	CASSRGLSYEQYF
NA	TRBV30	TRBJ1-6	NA	TGTGCCTGCGACAGGATGAATGGTAATTCACCCCTCCACTTT	CACDRMNGNSPLHF
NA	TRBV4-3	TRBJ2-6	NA	TGCGCCAGCAGCCAGCAGGTTACCGGGGCCAACGTCCTGACTTTC	CASSQQVTGANVLTF
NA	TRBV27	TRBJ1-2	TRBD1	TGTGCCAGCAGTTTAAAGTCGGGACAGCCACCTTATGGCTACACCTTC	CASSLKSGQPPYGYTF
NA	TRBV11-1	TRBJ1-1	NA	TGTGCCAGCAGCTTAGCACAGCTGAACACTGAAGCTTTCTTT	CASSLAQLNTEAFF
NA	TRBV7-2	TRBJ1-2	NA	TGTGCCAGCAGCTTAGGGTATGGAGGGAAAAACTATGGCTACACCTTC	CASSLGYGGKNYGYTF
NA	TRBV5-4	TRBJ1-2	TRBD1	TGTGCCAGCAGCCCCGGGACAGGGGGGAACTATGGCTACACCTTC	CASSPGTGGNYGYTF
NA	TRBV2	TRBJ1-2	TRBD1	TGTGCCAGCAATAGGGAAGGGGGCGACTATGGCTACACCTTC	CASNREGGDYGYTF
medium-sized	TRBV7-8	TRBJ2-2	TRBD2	TGTGCCAGCAGCAAACTCGGGAGGGTTAATACCGGGGAGCTGTTTTTT	CASSKLGRVNTGELFF
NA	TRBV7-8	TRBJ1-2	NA	TGTGCCAGCAGCTTGTACACTAACTATGGCTACACCTTC	CASSLYTNYGYTF
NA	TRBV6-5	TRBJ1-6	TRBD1	TGTGCCAGCACCCTCGGGACAGTGAATTCACCCCTCCACTTT	CASTLGTVNSPLHF
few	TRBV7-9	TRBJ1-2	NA	TGTGCCAGCAGCTTAACCAGGGAGGGGTATGGCTACACCTTC	CASSLTREGYGYTF
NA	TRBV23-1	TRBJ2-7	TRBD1	TGCGCCAGCAGTCAATCCCGGAGACAGGGTAACTACGAGCAGTACTTC	CASSQSRRQGNYEQYF
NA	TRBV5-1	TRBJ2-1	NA	TGCGCCAGCAGCTTGGTCGCCGAGTACAATGAGCAGTTCTTC	CASSLVAEYNEQFF
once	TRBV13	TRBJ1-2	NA	TGTGCCAGCAGCTTATTCGGCTATGGCTACACCTTC	CASSLFGYGYTF
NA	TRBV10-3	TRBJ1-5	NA	TGTGCCATCAGTGAGACAGGCAATCAGCCCCAGCATTTT	CAISETGNQPQHF
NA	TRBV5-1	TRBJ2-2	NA	TGCGCCAGCAGCTTGCTCCCCGGGGGAGGCGACACCGGGGAGCTGTTTTTT	CASSLLPGGGDTGELFF
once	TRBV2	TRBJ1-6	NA	TGTGCCAGCAGTGATCAGGGTTCACCCCTCCACTTT	CASSDQGSPLHF
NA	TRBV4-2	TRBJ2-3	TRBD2	TGTGCCAGCAGCACGACTAGCGGGGTTGAAGATACGCAGTATTTT	CASSTTSGVEDTQYF
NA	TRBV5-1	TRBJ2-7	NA	TGCGCCAGCAGCGAGCGGTCAGAAGCCTACGAGCAGTACTTC	CASSERSEAYEQYF
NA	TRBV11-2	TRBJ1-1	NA	TGTGCCAGCAGCTCCGGGGGGAACACTGAAGCTTTCTTT	CASSSGGNTEAFF
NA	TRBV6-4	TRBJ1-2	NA	TGTGCCAGCAGTGACCCGATAAGGGGTTCCTACACCTTC	CASSDPIRGSYTF
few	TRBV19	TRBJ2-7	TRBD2	TGTGCCAGCTCGACTAGCGGGTCGTCCTACGAGCAGTACTTC	CASSTSGSSYEQYF
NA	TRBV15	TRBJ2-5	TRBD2	TGTGCCACCAGCAGAGGGGGTAGCGGGGGGTTGGAGACCCAGTACTTC	CATSRGGSGGLETQYF
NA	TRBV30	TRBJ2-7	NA	TGCGCCTGGAGTGTCCCTTTGTGGGGAGCCTACGAGCAGTACTTC	CAWSVPLWGAYEQYF
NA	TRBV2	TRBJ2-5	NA	TGTGCCAGCAGGAAGGGAGGCACTGAGACCCAGTACTTC	CASRKGGTETQYF
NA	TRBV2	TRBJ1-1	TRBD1	TGTGCCAGCAGTGGAACAGGGGTTGAAGCTTTCTTT	CASSGTGVEAFF
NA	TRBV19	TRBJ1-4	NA	TGTGCCAGTAGGCCCTATACAACTAATGAAAAACTGTTTTTT	CASRPYTTNEKLFF
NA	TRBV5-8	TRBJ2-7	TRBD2	TGTGCCAGCAGCCTAAGACTAGCGGGGGCTGGCGAGCAGTACTTC	CASSLRLAGAGEQYF
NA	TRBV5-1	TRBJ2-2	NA	TGCGCCAGCAGCCTGCAACTAGAGAACACCGGGGAGCTGTTTTTT	CASSLQLENTGELFF
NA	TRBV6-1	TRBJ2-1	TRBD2	TGTGCCAGCAACCCCGGGACTAGCGGGAGTGGTGAGCAGTTCTTC	CASNPGTSGSGEQFF
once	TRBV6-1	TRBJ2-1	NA	TGTGCCAGCAGTGAATATCGGTCTAGCTACAATGAGCAGTTCTTC	CASSEYRSSYNEQFF
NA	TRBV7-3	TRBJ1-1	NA	TGTGCCAGCAGCTTAGGTTCGGGGATGAACACTGAAGCTTTCTTT	CASSLGSGMNTEAFF
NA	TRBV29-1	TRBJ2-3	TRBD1	TGCAGCGTTGATGATCGGACAGGGGCAGCAGATACGCAGTATTTT	CSVDDRTGAADTQYF
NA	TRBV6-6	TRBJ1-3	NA	TGTGCCACTCGTCAGGATAGGCCCTCTGGAAACACCATATATTTT	CATRQDRPSGNTIYF
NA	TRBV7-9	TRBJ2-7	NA	TGTGCCAGCAGCTTAGGGCCGGCAGGGACTTACGAGCAGTACTTC	CASSLGPAGTYEQYF
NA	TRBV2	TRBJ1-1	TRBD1	TGTGCCAGCAGTCGACAGGGGATGGGGAACACTGAAGCTTTCTTT	CASSRQGMGNTEAFF
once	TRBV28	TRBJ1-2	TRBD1	TGTGCCAGCAGTTTAGGTCAGGGGGCGACCGCGGGAGGCTACACCTTC	CASSLGQGATAGGYTF
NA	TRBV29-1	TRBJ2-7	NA	TGCAGCGTTCCCCAGGGCCCCTACGAGCAGTACTTC	CSVPQGPYEQYF
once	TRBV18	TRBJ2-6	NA	TGTGCCAGCTCACCAGTCCCAGGGATCCTAGATCTAACTGGGGCCAACGTCCTGACTTTC	CASSPVPGILDLTGANVLTF
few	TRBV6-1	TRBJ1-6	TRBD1	TGTGCCAGCAGTTTTACAGGGGGTGGGAATTCACCCCTCCACTTT	CASSFTGGGNSPLHF
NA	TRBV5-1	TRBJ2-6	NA	TGCGCCAGCAGCTTGGCGCGGACTACCTCTGGGGCCAACGTCCTGACTTTC	CASSLARTTSGANVLTF
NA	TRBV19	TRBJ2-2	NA	TGTGCCAGTAGTGGGGGAGCGGGCACCGGGGAGCTGTTTTTT	CASSGGAGTGELFF